This paragraph reports one T cell receptor beta chain. The sample originates from a study of blood T cell repertoires in COVID-19. At the level of the study: Sources were T cells, B-cell-depleted T cells, or PBMCs; the material itself was cDNA or gDNA.

As originally analysed: The authors estimated nucleated cell counts from reference gene primer amplification. Repertoires were generated with immunoSEQ multiplex PCR, while TCRdb's copy carries only in-frame clones and drops some. Clone size and the V and J calls come from that table; the DNA yielded D and trimming. The table lists 120,000 to 150,000 clones, 75% to 90% of them singletons, with around 8% in the top ten. This CDR3 has 16 amino acids. Germline CDR1 and CDR2: WNHNN and SYGVQD (reference sequence). The V end was cut by 8 bases, the J end by 0 bases, with 18 bases between. The sequenced sample consisted of peripheral blood. This clonotype was sampled from a woman aged 55 to 70 with COVID-19, enrolled during active disease. The chain employs TRBV10-1 and TRBJ2-3; D might be TRBD2 (5 bases). The chain's CDR3 is CASPIPTRTSTDTQYF. The DNA of the CDR3 is TGCGCCAGCCCCATTCCAACTAGGACTAGCACAGATACGCAGTATTTT.